This TCR beta chain was captured in a study of blood T cell repertoires in COVID-19. About the study: The United States, Italy and Spain supplied acute and convalescent COVID-19 samples.

Germline CDR1 reads SEHNR; CDR2 reads FQNEAQ (reference sequence). Trimming took 6 bases from V and 8 from J; bases not matched to a gene: 6. This CDR3 comprises 13 residues. This clone was found once. Sequencing was performed with immunoSEQ multiplex PCR; in TCRdb, only in-frame clones are kept and a portion is missing. The sample has hundreds of thousands of clones, roughly nine tenths seen once. Sequencing was done on a sample of peripheral blood. V is TRBV7-9 and J is TRBJ1-2; TRBD1 agrees at 10 bases. The receptor was isolated from a man younger than 30 with active or convalescent COVID-19. The CDR3 DNA reads TGTGCCAGCAGAACCGGGACAGGGGTAGGCTACACCTTC. Its protein product is CASRTGTGVGYTF.